This TCR beta chain is drawn from a study of naive and memory T cell subsets. Two oligonucleotides, mixed equimolar, formed the beta constant-region primer covering TRBC1 and TRBC2. TCRdb processed the UMI-ligation and nested PCR reads anew with MiXCR; each CDR3 protein has one entry. The data contain roughly 140,000 distinct CDR3 sequences, 17% of them singletons. The CDR3 is 16 residues long. The J segment lost 5 bases and the V segment lost 4 bases, leaving 14 bases of the junction unmatched. CDR1 and CDR2 from the germline V gene are SGDLS and YYNGEE. The rearrangement uses TRBV9 and TRBJ1-1; 7 bases are a match to TRBD1. The sequence came from a human donor in good health. The source material was naive CD4+ T cells from blood. CDR3 region: CASSPRTGSRGTEAFF. CDR3 in DNA: TGTGCCAGCAGCCCAAGGACAGGCTCCCGAGGAACTGAAGCTTTCTTT.